A single sample gave rise to the 29 T cell receptor beta chains below, sequenced in a study of T cell repertoires in cytomegalovirus infection. The antigens for these receptors are not known. TCRdb called the reads again in MiXCR, with one record for every CDR3 protein. The data show approximately 100,000 distinct CDR3 sequences, less than 55% seen once. The sequenced sample was CD8+ T cells from cultured PBMCs, obtained from culture after CMV antigen stimulation. All receptors come from a human donor in good health (CMV status not recorded). Some clones in this sample may be carry-over from other donors' samples.

This CDR3 reads CSARNRERGGHEQFF. As DNA, the CDR3 is TGCAGTGCTAGGAATAGGGAGCGGGGGGGACATGAGCAGTTCTTC. The chain has TRBV20-1 and TRBJ2-1; 10 bases are a match to TRBD2. Germline loops: CDR1 DFQATT, CDR2 SNEGSKA (reference sequence). The V and J ends lost 3 bases and 8 bases, in that order; junction bases with no gene match: 10. The CDR3 length is 15 residues.

The chain couples TRBV9 to TRBJ1-1; 8 nucleotides align to TRBD1. CDR3 size: 15 residues. V shed 0 bases, J shed 0 bases, and the junction held 1 base outside the gene matches. The germline V gene encodes CDR1 SGDLS and CDR2 YYNGEE. CDR3: CASSVGDRMNTEAFF. The CDR3 coding sequence is TGTGCCAGCAGCGTAGGGGACAGGATGAACACTGAAGCTTTCTTT.

The chain joins TRBV6-6 to TRBJ2-2; D is perhaps TRBD2 (7 bases). This CDR3 comprises 15 residues. V lost 4 bases and J lost 7, with 16 bases in between. Germline V CDR1 and CDR2: MNHNY, SVGAGI (reference sequence). The CDR3 bases are TGTGCCAGCAGTTTTGACGGGGGGCATATCGGGGAGCTGTTTTTT. As protein: CASSFDGGHIGELFF.

The chain links TRBV7-2 to TRBJ2-7; D is possibly TRBD2 (5 bases). Trimming pared 5 bases from V and 4 bases from J, leaving 12 bases between. CDR1 SGHTA and CDR2 FQGNSA come from the germline V gene. The CDR3 has 13 amino acids. The CDR3 loop is CASSLPGEYEQYF. In nucleotides, the CDR3 is TGTGCCAGCAGCCTCCCCGGGGAGTACGAGCAGTACTTC.

The count of this clonotype is one. One junction end disagrees with the germline gene, perhaps due to a read error. The V call is TRBV4-1, the J call TRBJ1-2; possible D gene TRBD1, 6 bases. This CDR3 has 16 amino acids. Germline V gene lookup returns CDR1 MGHRA and CDR2 YSYEKL. The CDR3 reads CASSQGGRERGYGHTF. The CDR3 nucleotides read TGCGCCAGCAGCCAGGGGGGCAGGGAGCGTGGCTATGGCCACACCTTC.

The chain carries TRBV12-3 or TRBV12-4 and TRBJ1-2; 11 bases fit TRBD1. The CDR3 is made up of 16 amino acids. V shed 4 bases, J shed 4 bases, and the junction held 8 bases outside the gene matches. DNA for the CDR3: TGTGCCAGCAGTTCCGCCGGGACAGGGGGTGGCTATGGCTACACCTTC. Its translation is CASSSAGTGGGYGYTF.

This clonotype was detected many times. This rearrangement joins TRBV11-2 to TRBJ1-1; D is unresolved. Trimming removed 1 base at V and 3 bases at J, with 9 bases between. CDR1 SGHAT and CDR2 FQNNGV come from the germline V gene. The CDR3 length is 14 residues. CDR3 protein: CASSLGAGHTEAFF. In DNA, the CDR3 is TGTGCCAGCAGCTTAGGGGCAGGACACACTGAAGCTTTCTTT. Combining the CDR3 with reference TRBV11-2 and TRBJ1-1 gives the whole variable domain EAGVAQSPRYKIIEKRQSVAFWCNPISGHATLYWYQQILGQGPKLLIQFQNNGVVDDSQLPKDRFSAERLKGVDSTLKIQPAKLEDSAVYLCASSLGAGHTEAFFGQGTRLTVV.

The rearrangement joins TRBV19 to TRBJ1-1, with 8 positions matching TRBD1. This CDR3 has 16 amino acids. The junction had 9 bases not matched to a gene; V was cut back by 6 bases and J by 0 bases. Germline V gene lookup returns CDR1 LNHDA and CDR2 SQIVND (reference sequence). CDR3 sequence: CASSPGTGIMNTEAFF. CDR3 in DNA: TGTGCCAGTAGCCCTGGGACAGGCATCATGAACACTGAAGCTTTCTTT.

The chain recombines TRBV19 with TRBJ2-5; D is undetermined. V lost 6 bases to trimming and J lost 3 bases, with 11 bases between them. The CDR3 spans 13 residues. The germline gives CDR1 LNHDA, CDR2 SQIVND (reference sequence). The CDR3, as DNA: TGTGCCAGTAGCCCGGTGATCGAAGAGACCCAGTACTTC. It yields the protein CASSPVIEETQYF.

The chain joins TRBV4-2 to TRBJ2-5; D ambiguous. The CDR3 spans 15 residues. V was cut by 3 bases and J by 2 bases, with 13 bases left in between. Germline values: CDR1 LGHNA, CDR2 YNFKEQ. The chain's CDR3 is CASSHPSTDQETQYF. The CDR3 DNA follows: TGTGCCAGCAGCCACCCAAGTACGGATCAAGAGACCCAGTACTTC.

This clonotype was seen a few times. The chain recombines TRBV7-6 with TRBJ2-1; D unclear. Trimming removed 8 bases from V and 2 bases from J, with 7 bases in between. The CDR3 spans 12 residues. Germline CDR1 reads SGHVS; CDR2 reads FNYEAQ. The CDR3 region has the DNA TGTGCCAGCTCCTTCACCTACAATGAGCAGTTCTTC. Residues: CASSFTYNEQFF.

The chain links TRBV6-6 to TRBJ1-6; D uncertain. The CDR3 extends over 15 amino acids. With 2 bases removed from V and 1 base from J, the gap between germline ends came to 6 bases. Looked up from germline, CDR1 is MNHNY and CDR2 is SVGAGI (reference sequence). CDR3 loop: CASSYRDSYNSPLHF. The CDR3 DNA sequence: TGTGCCAGCAGTTACAGGGATTCCTATAATTCACCCCTCCACTTT.

This clonotype was observed at least ten times. The chain has TRBV12-3 or TRBV12-4 and TRBJ2-3; D gene unclear. The CDR3 is 13 amino acids. Trimming left V 8 bases short and J 4 bases short, with 13 bases between. The CDR3 region is CASGLISSDTQYF. As DNA, the CDR3 is TGTGCCAGCGGATTAATTTCTTCAGATACGCAGTATTTT.

Many counts were recorded for this clonotype. V usage is TRBV30 and J usage is TRBJ2-5; 7 nucleotides match TRBD1. The trim removed 5 bases at V and 5 bases at J, leaving 14 bases unmatched. Germline CDR1 GTSNPN, CDR2 SVGIG (reference sequence). The CDR3 is 15 residues long. CDR3 amino acids: CAWQRDSLLGETQYF. CDR3 sequence (DNA): TGTGCCTGGCAACGGGACAGCCTGTTGGGTGAGACCCAGTACTTC.

This clonotype was counted only a few times. Its ends do not fully match the called genes, so a read error is possible. This chain joins TRBV11-2 and TRBJ2-3, with D perhaps being TRBD1 or TRBD2 (6 bases each). CDR1 and CDR2 (germline): SGHAT, FQNNGV. CDR3 length: 12 residues. The CDR3 here is CASSLTGGLPAF. CDR3 bases: TGTGCCAGCAGCTTAACCGGGGGCCTTCCCGCCTTT.

In this sample, this clonotype turned up many times. This chain connects TRBV10-3 to TRBJ1-1; the D gene is possibly TRBD1 (5 bases). CDR1 and CDR2 (germline): ENHRY, SYGVKD. The CDR3 is made up of 13 amino acids. The V and J ends lost 6 bases and 4 bases respectively, with 12 bases between them. This CDR3 reads CAIRDSGTTEAFF. The CDR3, as DNA: TGTGCCATCAGAGACTCAGGGACCACTGAAGCTTTCTTT.

The chain is built from TRBV4-1 and TRBJ2-7; 10 bases line up with TRBD1. The germline V gene encodes CDR1 MGHRA and CDR2 YSYEKL. V lost 5 bases, J lost 4 bases, and 8 bases stayed unmatched. This CDR3 region has 15 residues. The CDR3 here is CASSESGTGVYEQYF. For the CDR3, the DNA is TGCGCCAGCAGCGAATCCGGGACAGGGGTTTACGAGCAGTACTTC.

The J gene is TRBJ2-1, the V gene TRBV4-1; 7 bases map to TRBD2. Germline CDR1 is MGHRA and CDR2 is YSYEKL. V was pared by 5 bases and J by 5 bases, with 3 bases of the junction left unmatched. The CDR3 runs 13 residues. The chain's CDR3 is CASSTLADNEQFF. As DNA, the CDR3 is TGCGCCAGCAGCACTCTAGCGGACAATGAGCAGTTCTTC.

This clonotype was observed a few times. The chain's CDR3 is CAISEMEASYGYTF. CDR3 DNA: TGTGCCATCAGTGAGATGGAGGCGAGCTATGGCTACACCTTC. The chain carries TRBV10-3 and TRBJ1-2; D call uncertain. CDR1 is ENHRY, CDR2 SYGVKD, per germline. This CDR3 comprises 14 residues. V gave up 2 bases and J gave up 4 bases, with 11 bases separating them.

The V and J genes are TRBV5-4 and TRBJ2-1, with D maybe TRBD2 (7 bases). V was clipped by 4 bases and J by 8 bases, with 16 bases between them. Germline V CDR1 and CDR2: SGHNT, YYREEE (reference sequence). This CDR3 contains 14 residues. The CDR3 DNA sequence: TGTGCCAGCAGCGGGCGGGGGCCGGGGGATGAGCAGTTCTTC. Translation: CASSGRGPGDEQFF.

The chain joins TRBV29-1 to TRBJ1-2; 7 nucleotides agree with TRBD1. The ends lost 5 bases at V and 3 bases at J; junction bases unmatched: 9. The CDR3 consists of 14 residues. Germline V lookup: CDR1 SQVTM, CDR2 ANQGSEA. Here the CDR3 reads CSVPGQVGDYGYTF. CDR3 nucleotide sequence: TGCAGCGTTCCCGGACAGGTCGGCGACTATGGCTACACCTTC.

This chain links TRBV4-1 with TRBJ2-7, with 11 bases aligning to TRBD1. CDR1 MGHRA and CDR2 YSYEKL come from the germline V gene. This CDR3 is built from 15 residues. J lost 9 bases, V lost 3 bases, and 10 bases had no gene match. CDR3 in DNA: TGCGCCAGCAGCCAGGGCCGGGACAGGGGGATCGGGCAGTACTTC. This sequence encodes CASSQGRDRGIGQYF.

The rearrangement joins TRBV14 to TRBJ1-4; D uncertain. CDR1 is SGHDN and CDR2 is FVKESK in the germline V gene. There are 11 residues in the CDR3. The ends were cut back, 5 bases at V and 6 bases at J, with 4 bases in the middle. The CDR3 bases are TGTGCCAGCAGCGACCATGAAAAACTGTTTTTT. As protein: CASSDHEKLFF.

This clonotype was seen repeatedly, ten times or more. V is TRBV7-8 and J is TRBJ1-4; D is unclear. Germline CDR1 reads SGHVS; CDR2 reads FQNEAQ. The length of the CDR3 is 15 residues. V shed 4 bases and J shed 3 bases, with 12 bases lying between them. CDR3 sequence: CASSSRTDSNEKLFF. Here the CDR3 DNA reads TGTGCCAGCAGCTCCAGGACCGATTCTAATGAAAAACTGTTTTTT.

This clonotype was counted between two and nine times. The chain employs TRBV7-9 and TRBJ2-7; 8 bases are a match to TRBD1. J lost 3 bases, V lost 6 bases, and 10 bases had no gene match. The germline V gene encodes CDR1 SEHNR and CDR2 FQNEAQ (reference sequence). CDR3 length equals 15 residues. CDR3 region: CASSRTGGTGYEQYF. The CDR3 DNA follows: TGTGCCAGCAGTAGGACGGGTGGGACAGGCTACGAGCAGTACTTC. Based on the CDR3 plus reference TRBV7-9 and TRBJ2-7, the full variable domain is DTGVSQNPRHKITKRGQNVTFRCDPISEHNRLYWYRQTLGQGPEFLTYFQNEAQLEKSRLLSDRFSAERPKGSFSTLEIQRTEQGDSAMYLCASSRTGGTGYEQYFGPGTRLTVT.

The rearrangement uses TRBV7-9 and TRBJ2-1, with TRBD1 identical over 8 bases. Germline CDR1 reads SEHNR; CDR2 reads FQNEAQ (reference sequence). With V trimmed by 4 bases and J by 8 bases, 7 bases remained unmatched. The CDR3 extends over 14 amino acids. The CDR3 spells CASSSGQGSDEQFF. For the CDR3, the DNA is TGTGCCAGCAGCTCAGGACAGGGATCCGATGAGCAGTTCTTC.

The rearrangement joins TRBV12-3 or TRBV12-4 to TRBJ2-3; the D gene is possibly TRBD2 (6 bases). V lost 6 bases, J lost 2 bases, and 18 bases lay in between. There are 16 residues in the CDR3. The CDR3 protein is CASSYYAGSHTDTQYF. The DNA for the CDR3 is TGTGCCAGCAGCTATTACGCGGGGAGTCACACAGATACGCAGTATTTT.

The table lists this clonotype with many counts. This chain joins TRBV7-9 and TRBJ2-5; the match to TRBD2 covers 7 bases. This CDR3 comprises 14 residues. V lost 8 bases to trimming and J lost 0 bases; unmatched junction nucleotides: 6. CDR1 and CDR2 from the germline V gene are SEHNR and FQNEAQ (reference sequence). The CDR3 DNA follows: TGTGCCAGCGATCGGCGGGGGTACCAAGAGACCCAGTACTTC. It codes for CASDRRGYQETQYF.

The chain carries TRBV20-1 and TRBJ2-1; TRBD1 is a possible D gene (5 bases). Trimming removed 0 bases at V and 2 bases at J, with 11 bases between. CDR1 DFQATT and CDR2 SNEGSKA come from the germline V gene (reference sequence). The CDR3 runs to 15 residues. The chain's CDR3 is CSARDGAGTYNEQFF. CDR3 DNA sequence: TGCAGTGCTAGAGATGGGGCCGGAACCTACAATGAGCAGTTCTTC.